The following is a T cell receptor (beta chain) sequence with its context. This sample was taken from a study of blood T cell repertoires in COVID-19. Recruitment covered roughly 22 US areas and drew participants whose ages spanned roughly 18 to 89 years. Assignments of participants to cohorts depended upon their own reported clinical history. Germline CDR1 is SGHRS and CDR2 is YFSETQ. Losses at the gene ends were 4 bases for V and 3 bases for J; bases not matched to a gene: 5. The CDR3 loop spans 15 amino acids. Measured with immunoSEQ multiplex PCR; TCRdb has only the in-frame clones, and not every one. This table holds 200,000 or so clones, 65% to 85% found once.

The chain links TRBV5-1 to TRBJ2-3, with TRBD2 identical over 10 bases. The receptor's source is a middle-aged man who had recovered from COVID-19. Sample: PBMCs or T cells enriched from blood (not recorded which). The chain's CDR3 is CASSSLGLATDTQYF. The CDR3, as DNA: TGCGCCAGCAGCAGCCTGGGACTAGCGACAGATACGCAGTATTTT.